The 19 T cell receptor beta chains reported below all come from one sample, sequenced in a study of identical twins. TCRdb recomputed calls from the 5' RACE reads with MiXCR, one row per CDR3 protein. Among 510,000 or so distinct CDR3 sequences, roughly 15% were seen once, and the ten largest hold roughly 0.4%. This sample was shared with a second study, whose subject was yellow fever vaccine responses in identical twins.

The sample taken for sequencing was CD4+ T cells sorted from blood. These TCRs come from a woman between 18 and 29 years old in good health.

V is TRBV9 and J is TRBJ2-2; TRBD1 matches at 8 bases. V lost 3 bases, J lost 1 base, and 2 bases stayed unmatched. This CDR3 spans 15 amino acids. CDR1 is SGDLS, CDR2 YYNGEE, per germline. CDR3: CASSATGVNTGELFF. CDR3 sequence (DNA): TGTGCCAGCAGCGCGACAGGGGTGAACACCGGGGAGCTGTTTTTT.

The V call is TRBV20-1, the J call TRBJ2-3, with a possible D match to TRBD2 (6 bases). Germline V gives CDR1 DFQATT, CDR2 SNEGSKA (reference sequence). The length of the CDR3 is 15 residues. CDR3 in amino acids: CSANPRTGDRDTQYF. Written as DNA, the CDR3 is TGCAGCGCAAACCCAAGGACGGGGGATAGGGATACGCAGTATTTT.

The chain joins TRBV2 to TRBJ2-1; possibly TRBD2 for D (5 bases). This CDR3 is built from 11 residues. V was clipped by 4 bases and J by 9 bases, with 7 bases between them. In germline, CDR1 is SNHLY, CDR2 FYNNEI. DNA for the CDR3: TGTGCCAGCAGTGTTGGGAGTGAGCAGTTCTTC. It yields the protein CASSVGSEQFF.

This clonotype was seen only a few times. V is TRBV11-2 and J is TRBJ2-7, with D uncertain. Per germline, CDR1 SGHAT and CDR2 FQNNGV. The CDR3 has 13 amino acids. Trimming shortened V by 0 bases and J by 6 bases, and 9 bases separated the two germline ends. CDR3 residues: CASSLEFDTEQYV. As DNA, the CDR3 is TGTGCCAGCAGCTTAGAGTTCGACACCGAGCAGTACGTC.

This clonotype has only a few counts. The J gene is TRBJ2-7, the V gene TRBV3-1; D might be TRBD1 (5 bases). From germline, CDR1 is LGHDT and CDR2 YNNKEL (reference sequence). The CDR3 runs 15 residues. Trimming pared 1 base from V and 6 bases from J, leaving 16 bases between. This CDR3 reads CASSQVGSSRGEQYF. CDR3 nucleotide sequence: TGTGCCAGCAGCCAAGTGGGGTCCTCAAGGGGCGAGCAGTACTTC.

In its sample, this clonotype was seen many times. The chain uses TRBV29-1 and TRBJ2-7, with TRBD2 identical over 10 bases. The CDR3 consists of 14 residues. Germline CDR1 reads SQVTM; CDR2 reads ANQGSEA. V lost 7 bases to trimming and J lost 3 bases; unmatched junction nucleotides: 9. CDR3 bases: TGCAGCGCCCGACTAGCGGGCCACCTCTACGAGCAGTACTTC. Amino acid sequence: CSARLAGHLYEQYF.

This rearrangement joins TRBV5-1 to TRBJ2-3; 8 bases fit TRBD1. CDR3 length: 16 residues. The ends lost 2 bases at V and 4 bases at J; junction bases unmatched: 9. Germline V gives CDR1 SGHRS, CDR2 YFSETQ. CDR3 in DNA: TGCGCCAGCAGCTTAGGACAGGGAGGTAGGGCAGATACGCAGTATTTT. Residues: CASSLGQGGRADTQYF.

This chain joins TRBV28 and TRBJ2-7; the match to TRBD1 covers 9 bases. CDR3 length equals 15 residues. V trimming: 8 bases; J trimming: 3 bases; junction bases outside the gene matches: 11. Germline lookup yields CDR1 MDHEN and CDR2 SYDVKM. The CDR3 nucleotides read TGTGCCAGCGGTTCCTCGGGACAGGGACTCTACGAGCAGTACTTC. This encodes CASGSSGQGLYEQYF.

This rearrangement joins TRBV2 to TRBJ2-5; possibly TRBD2 for D (6 bases). Per germline, CDR1 SNHLY and CDR2 FYNNEI. The CDR3 has 14 amino acids. V lost 3 bases to trimming and J lost 5 bases, with 13 bases between them. This chain's CDR3 is CASSDGGSGETQYF. The CDR3, as DNA: TGTGCCAGCAGTGATGGAGGGAGTGGCGAGACCCAGTACTTC.

This clonotype was detected a few times. The chain uses TRBV29-1 and TRBJ2-7; D might be TRBD1 (5 bases). There are 14 residues in the CDR3. Trimming left V 0 bases short and J 3 bases short, with 12 bases between. Per germline, CDR1 SQVTM and CDR2 ANQGSEA. DNA for the CDR3: TGCAGCGTTGAAGAACCAGGGCAGGTCTACGAGCAGTACTTC. This codes for CSVEEPGQVYEQYF.

This clonotype occurred a few times. This chain uses TRBV12-3 or TRBV12-4 with TRBJ1-2; 7 nucleotides match TRBD1. CDR3 size: 14 residues. The J segment lost 4 bases and the V segment lost 8 bases, leaving 10 bases of the junction unmatched. In nucleotides, the CDR3 is TGTGCCAGCGGCCCTACAGGGGATTTCTATGGCTACACCTTC. It codes for CASGPTGDFYGYTF.

The J gene is TRBJ1-1, the V gene TRBV5-1; D remains ambiguous. The germline CDR1 and CDR2 sequences are SGHRS and YFSETQ. V was shortened by 7 bases and J by 2 bases, with 12 bases between the two germline ends. This CDR3 contains 13 residues. The DNA of the CDR3 is TGCGCCAGCTCTAACGGAGAAAACACTGAAGCTTTCTTT. It specifies CASSNGENTEAFF.

This clonotype was picked up many times. V is TRBV9 and J is TRBJ2-7; D is possibly TRBD1 or TRBD2 (5 bases each). Between the trimmed V and J ends, which lost 5 bases and 3 bases, there was a span of 18 bases. Per germline, CDR1 SGDLS and CDR2 YYNGEE. CDR3 size: 15 residues. In DNA form, the CDR3 reads TGTGCCAGCAGTGTCGCCGGGGCAAGCGTCTACGAGCAGTACTTC. It encodes CASSVAGASVYEQYF. The full variable domain, its missing parts supplied by reference TRBV9 and TRBJ2-7, is DSGVTQTPKHLITATGQRVTLRCSPRSGDLSVYWYQQSLDQGLQFLIQYYNGEERAKGNILERFSAQQFPDLHSELNLSSLELGDSALYFCASSVAGASVYEQYFGPGTRLTVT.

This clonotype was seen a few times. This sequence joins TRBV29-1 and TRBJ2-7, with D perhaps TRBD2 (6 bases). Germline CDR1 is SQVTM and CDR2 is ANQGSEA. This CDR3 is built from 16 residues. Trimming pared 6 bases from V and 0 bases from J, leaving 21 bases between. The CDR3 protein is CSVRLASSGSSYEQYF. The CDR3 DNA reads TGCAGCGTACGATTGGCCTCATCCGGGAGCTCCTACGAGCAGTACTTC.

This clonotype was seen only a few times. This sequence joins TRBV20-1 and TRBJ2-7; 10 nucleotides agree with TRBD2. CDR1 is DFQATT, CDR2 SNEGSKA, per germline (reference sequence). CDR3 length: 12 amino acids. V trimming: 1 base; J trimming: 9 bases; junction bases outside the gene matches: 3. The CDR3 region is CSARVAGGAQYF. CDR3 DNA sequence: TGCAGTGCTAGAGTAGCGGGAGGAGCGCAGTACTTC.

Only a few counts were recorded for this clonotype. V and J are TRBV29-1 and TRBJ2-3; D not certain. The CDR3 spans 11 residues. V was shortened by 3 bases and J by 7 bases, with 8 bases between the two germline ends. The germline V gene encodes CDR1 SQVTM and CDR2 ANQGSEA. The CDR3 DNA sequence: TGCAGCGTTGATTTGGGGAATACGCAGTATTTT. Protein product: CSVDLGNTQYF.

This clonotype turned up a few times. A junction boundary mismatches the germline segment, possibly from a read error. The CDR3 sequence: CASSEGVTANYGYTF. CDR3 DNA sequence: TGTGCCAGCAGCGAAGGGGTTACCGCTAACTATGGCTACACCTTC. V usage is TRBV2 and J usage is TRBJ1-2, with D possibly TRBD1 on 5 matching bases. CDR3 length equals 15 residues. CDR1 and CDR2 (germline): SNHLY, FYNNEI.

A few counts support this clonotype. The V and J genes are TRBV27 and TRBJ2-7; TRBD2 matches at 10 bases. This CDR3 has 15 residues. Trimming cost V 2 bases and J 3 bases; bases outside gene matches: 4. Per germline, CDR1 MNHEY and CDR2 SMNVEV (reference sequence). Written as DNA, the CDR3 is TGTGCCAGCAGTTTAGTGGCTAGCGGGGGCTACGAGCAGTACTTC. Its translation: CASSLVASGGYEQYF.

In this sample, this clonotype turned up many times. The gene calls are TRBV12-3 or TRBV12-4 and TRBJ1-3; D gene ambiguous. V lost 3 bases to trimming and J lost 6 bases, with 6 bases between them. The CDR3 spans 12 residues. CDR3 DNA: TGTGCCAGCAGTTTTGTGGAAAACACCATATATTTT. Translated, it gives CASSFVENTIYF.